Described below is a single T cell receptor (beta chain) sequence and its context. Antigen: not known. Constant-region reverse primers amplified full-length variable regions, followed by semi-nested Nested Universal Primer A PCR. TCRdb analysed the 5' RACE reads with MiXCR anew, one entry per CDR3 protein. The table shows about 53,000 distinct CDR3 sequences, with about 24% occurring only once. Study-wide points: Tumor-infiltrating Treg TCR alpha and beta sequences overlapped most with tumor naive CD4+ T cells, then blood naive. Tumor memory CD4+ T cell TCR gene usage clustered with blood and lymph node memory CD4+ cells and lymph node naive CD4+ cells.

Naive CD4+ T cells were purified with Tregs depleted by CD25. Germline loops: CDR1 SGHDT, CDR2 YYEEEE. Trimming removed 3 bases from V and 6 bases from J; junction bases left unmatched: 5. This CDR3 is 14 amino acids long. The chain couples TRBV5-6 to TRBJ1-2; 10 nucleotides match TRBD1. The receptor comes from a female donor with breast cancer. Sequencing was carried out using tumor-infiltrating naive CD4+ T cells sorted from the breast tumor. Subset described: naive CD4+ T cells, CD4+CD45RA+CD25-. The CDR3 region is CASSSPDRGHGYTF. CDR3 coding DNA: TGTGCCAGCAGCTCCCCTGACAGGGGGCATGGCTACACCTTC.